A single sample is the source of the 8 T cell receptor beta chains below, sequenced in a study of tumor T cells in aggressive B-cell lymphoma. Repertoires were generated with immunoSEQ multiplex PCR, while TCRdb's copy carries only in-frame clones and drops some. The top ten clones hold about 5.2% of a sample with some 5,000 clones, around 89% of them seen once. Source material: tumor tissue. The receptors come from an adult with diffuse large B cell lymphoma.

The chain employs TRBV30 and TRBJ1-4; D unclear. The V gene lost 5 bases and the J gene lost 6 bases, with 16 bases spanning the gap. The germline V gene encodes CDR1 GTSNPN and CDR2 SVGIG (reference sequence). This CDR3 has 14 residues. Here the CDR3 reads CAWGMPGYHEKLFF. The CDR3 coding sequence is TGTGCCTGGGGGATGCCGGGATACCATGAAAAACTGTTTTTT.

This rearrangement joins TRBV27 to TRBJ2-7, with D tentatively TRBD2 (6 bases). Germline CDR1 and CDR2: MNHEY and SMNVEV (reference sequence). CDR3 length: 14 amino acids. V shed 3 bases and J shed 7 bases, with 16 bases lying between them. This CDR3 is CASSFLATPGEQYF. Written as DNA, the CDR3 is TGTGCCAGCAGTTTCCTAGCGACTCCTGGGGAGCAGTACTTC.

This chain links TRBV27 with TRBJ1-6; weak D call: TRBD1 (5 bases). The CDR3 is made up of 16 amino acids. Trimming removed 5 bases from V and 9 bases from J, with 20 bases in between. The germline V gene encodes CDR1 MNHEY and CDR2 SMNVEV (reference sequence). CDR3 DNA: TGTGCCAGCAGTCTCACAGGTTACCCAGGTAGTTCACCCCTCCACTTT. Translation: CASSLTGYPGSSPLHF.

J is TRBJ2-7 and V is TRBV15, with D perhaps TRBD1 (6 bases). CDR3 length: 14 amino acids. The V gene lost 0 bases and the J gene lost 5 bases, with 11 bases spanning the gap. The V gene's germline CDR1 is LNHNV and CDR2 YYDKDF (reference sequence). The CDR3: CATSRDLGAHEQYF. CDR3 in DNA: TGTGCCACCAGCAGAGATCTGGGGGCCCACGAGCAGTACTTC. Complete variable domain (other parts from reference TRBV15 and TRBJ2-7): DAMVIQNPRYQVTQFGKPVTLSCSQTLNHNVMYWYQQKSSQAPKLLFHYYDKDFNNEADTPDNFQSRRPNTSFCFLDIRSPGLGDTAMYLCATSRDLGAHEQYFGPGTRLTVT.

This clone was counted only a few times. This chain uses TRBV7-3 with TRBJ2-1, with 8 bases identical to TRBD1. CDR3 length equals 12 residues. Germline V gene lookup returns CDR1 SGHTA and CDR2 FQGTGA. Germline trimming cut 5 bases from V and 10 bases from J; bases unmatched to any gene: 4. The CDR3 sequence is CASSPTGDEQFF. The CDR3 bases are TGTGCCAGCAGCCCGACAGGGGACGAGCAGTTCTTC.

V and J are TRBV7-9 and TRBJ2-7; TRBD1 aligns across 7 bases. There are 13 residues in the CDR3. The junction had 7 bases not matched to a gene; V was cut back by 1 base and J by 10 bases. The germline gives CDR1 SEHNR, CDR2 FQNEAQ (reference sequence). This CDR3 is CASSLGGTELQYF. DNA for the CDR3: TGTGCCAGCAGCTTAGGTGGGACAGAACTACAGTACTTC.

The rearrangement links TRBV7-8 to TRBJ1-1; TRBD1 is a possible D gene (6 bases). CDR1 and CDR2 (germline): SGHVS, FQNEAQ. V lost 7 bases, J lost 0 bases, and 18 bases lay in between. The CDR3 totals 16 residues. The CDR3 region is CASTIRGGDMNTEAFF. The DNA for the CDR3 is TGTGCCAGCACTATCAGAGGGGGGGACATGAACACTGAAGCTTTCTTT. The full variable domain, in which reference TRBV7-8 and TRBJ1-1 provide the parts outside the CDR3, is GAGVSQSPRYKVAKRGQDVALRCDPISGHVSLFWYQQALGQGPEFLTYFQNEAQLDKSGLPSDRFFAERPEGSVSTLKIQRTQQEDSAVYLCASTIRGGDMNTEAFFGQGTRLTVV.

In its sample, this clone was seen a few times. This sequence joins TRBV29-1 and TRBJ2-7, with 9 bases lining up with TRBD1. After removal of 6 bases from V and 4 bases from J, the junction contained 7 bases not matched to a gene. The CDR3 spans 13 residues. The germline V gene encodes CDR1 SQVTM and CDR2 ANQGSEA. The DNA of the CDR3 is TGCAGCGTACCTTCGGACAGGGGTTACGAGCAGTACTTC. Translation: CSVPSDRGYEQYF.